Below are 19 T cell receptor beta chains sequenced from a single sample in a study of blood T cells in healthy people across ages. With a J-beta primer mix and a sample-barcoded 5' primer, a second PCR ran roughly 6 to 11 cycles. TCRdb passed the 5' RACE reads through MiXCR, listing each CDR3 protein once. Among more than 700,000 distinct CDR3 sequences listed, about 55% were seen once. The sample taken for sequencing was blood. The receptors shown here come from a man older than 75 in good health.

This chain connects TRBV20-1 to TRBJ1-5; D gene unclear. The CDR3 consists of 13 residues. Germline V lookup: CDR1 DFQATT, CDR2 SNEGSKA (reference sequence). Trimming took 4 bases from V and 9 from J, leaving 16 bases between them. CDR3 bases: TGCAGTGCTATGGAGGCGGGGAGCGGGCCCCAGCATTTT. Protein: CSAMEAGSGPQHF.

This clonotype appeared a single time. The rearrangement joins TRBV28 to TRBJ1-1; TRBD1 is a possible D gene (5 bases). This CDR3 region has 13 residues. Trimming pared 6 bases from V and 1 base from J, leaving 9 bases between. CDR1 is MDHEN, CDR2 SYDVKM, per germline. In DNA, the CDR3 is TGTGCCAGCAGCGGTGGACAGAACACTGAAGCTTTCTTT. It translates to CASSGGQNTEAFF.

V is TRBV10-3 and J is TRBJ2-4; D perhaps matches TRBD1 (6 bases). The tail of the sequence fits TRBJ2-7 better, so the J call may be wrong. The germline V gene encodes CDR1 ENHRY and CDR2 SYGVKD. CDR3 size: 16 residues. This CDR3 is CAISEPYRVTPSEQYF. In nucleotides, the CDR3 is TGTGCCATCAGTGAGCCTTACAGGGTGACCCCCTCCGAGCAGTACTTC.

The chain uses TRBV4-1 and TRBJ1-5; D is undetermined. The CDR3 totals 15 residues. Germline V gene data show CDR1 as MGHRA and CDR2 as YSYEKL. Trimming removed 4 bases at V and 0 bases at J, with 10 bases between. The CDR3 loop reads CASSLQRNSNQPQHF. The CDR3 DNA reads TGCGCCAGCAGCCTCCAGAGAAATAGCAATCAGCCCCAGCATTTT.

The rearrangement links TRBV12-3 or TRBV12-4 to TRBJ2-4, with D unclear. V was clipped by 5 bases and J by 3 bases, with 14 bases between them. CDR3 length equals 15 residues. The CDR3 coding sequence is TGTGCCAGCAGTCGGACCGCGATGGGCAAAAACATTCAGTACTTC. Its protein product is CASSRTAMGKNIQYF.

The V and J genes are TRBV27 and TRBJ1-1; D is uncertain. Germline CDR1 MNHEY, CDR2 SMNVEV (reference sequence). V lost 5 bases and J 8 bases, leaving 15 bases between the germline ends. The CDR3 is 13 residues long. The CDR3 region has the DNA TGTGCCAGCAGTGGCCTCCCCGCGGTAGAAGCTTTCTTT. Its protein product is CASSGLPAVEAFF.

This chain's CDR3 is CASSQDFDGTGSDTQYF. CDR3 coding DNA: TGCGCCAGCAGCCAAGATTTTGACGGGACAGGCTCAGATACGCAGTATTTT. The chain joins TRBV4-1 to TRBJ2-3, with 8 bases aligning to TRBD1. Germline lookup yields CDR1 MGHRA and CDR2 YSYEKL. CDR3 length equals 17 residues. V shed 0 bases, J shed 4 bases, and the junction held 9 bases outside the gene matches.

The chain recombines TRBV3-1 with TRBJ2-4; D is ambiguous. The CDR3 extends over 15 amino acids. Germline-derived CDR1 and CDR2 are LGHDT and YNNKEL (reference sequence). Between the trimmed V and J ends, which lost 0 bases and 9 bases, there was a span of 15 bases. CDR3 in DNA: TGTGCCAGCAGCCAAGAACCCCCGTATATCAGCATTCAGTACTTC. It encodes CASSQEPPYISIQYF.

In this sample, this clonotype turned up a few times. The V gene is TRBV11-2, the J gene TRBJ2-7, with 8 positions matching TRBD2. The CDR3 length is 15 residues. V lost 5 bases, J lost 5 bases, and 11 bases stayed unmatched. Per the germline V gene, CDR1 is SGHAT and CDR2 is FQNNGV. The CDR3 sequence is CASSRTGGAFNEQYF. The DNA of the CDR3 is TGTGCCAGCAGCCGGACGGGGGGGGCGTTCAACGAGCAGTACTTC.

This chain joins TRBV14 and TRBJ2-5; D is possibly TRBD2 (6 bases). CDR1 is SGHDN and CDR2 is FVKESK in the germline V gene. V was cut by 0 bases and J by 3 bases, with 26 bases left in between. The length of the CDR3 is 20 residues. This CDR3 reads CASSQEKAPIKETSKETQYF. The CDR3 DNA sequence: TGTGCCAGCAGCCAAGAAAAGGCCCCAATAAAGGAGACTAGTAAAGAGACCCAGTACTTC.

This clonotype appeared a few times. The chain uses TRBV20-1 and TRBJ1-5; perhaps TRBD1 as D (5 bases). The CDR3 sequence is 14 residues long. V lost 0 bases and J 9 bases, leaving 15 bases between the germline ends. Germline V lookup: CDR1 DFQATT, CDR2 SNEGSKA (reference sequence). The CDR3 sequence: CSARDRGTGGPQHF. The CDR3 region has the DNA TGCAGTGCTAGAGATCGGGGGACCGGGGGGCCCCAGCATTTT.

In DNA form, the CDR3 reads TGTGCCAGCAGTGCAGGGGGCTTCTATGGCTACACCTTC. Protein product: CASSAGGFYGYTF. J is TRBJ1-2 and V is TRBV2; the match to TRBD1 covers 8 bases. The germline CDR1 and CDR2 sequences are SNHLY and FYNNEI. V shed 4 bases and J 4 bases; nucleotides not matched to a gene: 2. There are 13 residues in the CDR3.

The CDR3 nucleotides read TGTGCCAGCAGTGTTCTTACAGGGGGCGACGAGACCCAGTACTTC. Protein sequence: CASSVLTGGDETQYF. The V gene is TRBV6-1, the J gene TRBJ2-5; 9 bases agree with TRBD1. CDR3 length: 15 amino acids. Trimming removed 4 bases from V and 5 bases from J; junction bases left unmatched: 8. Germline lookup yields CDR1 MNHNS and CDR2 SASEGT.

The gene calls are TRBV10-3 and TRBJ2-2; D unclear. The CDR3 length is 15 residues. V gave up 6 bases and J gave up 3 bases, with 14 bases separating them. Germline V gives CDR1 ENHRY, CDR2 SYGVKD. The CDR3: CAISPDTKHTGELFF. The CDR3 region has the DNA TGTGCCATCAGCCCAGACACTAAGCACACCGGGGAGCTGTTTTTT.

In this sample, this clonotype turned up a few times. This sequence joins TRBV5-1 and TRBJ2-2; TRBD2 agrees at 7 bases. Germline V gene sequence: CDR1 SGHRS, CDR2 YFSETQ. This CDR3 comprises 14 residues. V trimming: 7 bases; J trimming: 1 base; junction bases outside the gene matches: 4. The CDR3 DNA reads as TGCGCCAGCGAGAGCGGGATGAACACCGGGGAGCTGTTTTTT. It encodes CASESGMNTGELFF.

This clonotype was picked up a small number of times. CDR3 sequence: CASSERGGKGSYNEQFF. In DNA, the CDR3 is TGTGCCAGCAGCGAACGAGGTGGCAAAGGGTCCTACAATGAGCAGTTCTTC. The V call is TRBV9, the J call TRBJ2-1; D ambiguous. CDR1 is SGDLS, CDR2 YYNGEE, per germline. V lost 3 bases and J lost 1, with 17 bases in between. The CDR3 is made up of 17 amino acids.

The chain combines TRBV5-1 with TRBJ1-1; unclear D gene. There are 14 residues in the CDR3. The V end lost 4 bases, the J end lost 1 base, and 11 bases lay between the germline ends. CDR1 and CDR2 (germline): SGHRS, YFSETQ. The CDR3: CASSPGLPNTEAFF. The CDR3 DNA sequence: TGCGCCAGCAGCCCAGGACTTCCGAACACTGAAGCTTTCTTT.

This clonotype was detected a few times. The chain is built from TRBV20-1 and TRBJ2-1; TRBD2 matches at 14 bases. Germline V gene sequence: CDR1 DFQATT, CDR2 SNEGSKA (reference sequence). This CDR3 spans 15 amino acids. V shed 0 bases and J 7 bases; nucleotides not matched to a gene: 2. Here the CDR3 DNA reads TGCAGTGCTAGAGATAGACTAGCGGGAGGGAATGAGCAGTTCTTC. Protein: CSARDRLAGGNEQFF.

The chain combines TRBV3-1 with TRBJ2-7; D gene unclear. The V gene lost 1 base and the J gene lost 12 bases, with 10 bases spanning the gap. Germline CDR1 is LGHDT and CDR2 is YNNKEL (reference sequence). The CDR3 covers 11 residues. The CDR3 loop reads CASSQGQAAYF. CDR3 in DNA: TGTGCCAGCAGCCAAGGCCAGGCTGCGTACTTC.